A single TCR beta chain is shown here with its context. The antigen is not known. Germline V gene lookup returns CDR1 MGHDK and CDR2 SYGVNS. This CDR3 contains 13 residues. The V end was cut by 1 base, the J end by 2 bases, with 4 bases between. The data originate from a study of chemoradiotherapy in HPV16-positive cancers. Sequencing used immunoSEQ multiplex PCR; TCRdb keeps in-frame clones, though not all of them. The table shows roughly 24,000 clones, with roughly 92% occurring only once. General observations from the study: HPV-responsive T-cell expansion during chemoradiotherapy was linked to improved recurrence-free survival in HPV16-positive patients. Functional assays defining HPV-specific T cells used only a couple of HPV16-positive patients.

The material sequenced was blood, taken from a patient who underwent chemoradiotherapy. The V gene is TRBV25-1, the J gene TRBJ2-3; D is unresolved. The source is a human donor with HPV-associated anogenital cancer. The CDR3 sequence is CASSESNTDTQYF. The CDR3 DNA reads TGTGCCAGCAGTGAATCGAACACAGATACGCAGTATTTT.